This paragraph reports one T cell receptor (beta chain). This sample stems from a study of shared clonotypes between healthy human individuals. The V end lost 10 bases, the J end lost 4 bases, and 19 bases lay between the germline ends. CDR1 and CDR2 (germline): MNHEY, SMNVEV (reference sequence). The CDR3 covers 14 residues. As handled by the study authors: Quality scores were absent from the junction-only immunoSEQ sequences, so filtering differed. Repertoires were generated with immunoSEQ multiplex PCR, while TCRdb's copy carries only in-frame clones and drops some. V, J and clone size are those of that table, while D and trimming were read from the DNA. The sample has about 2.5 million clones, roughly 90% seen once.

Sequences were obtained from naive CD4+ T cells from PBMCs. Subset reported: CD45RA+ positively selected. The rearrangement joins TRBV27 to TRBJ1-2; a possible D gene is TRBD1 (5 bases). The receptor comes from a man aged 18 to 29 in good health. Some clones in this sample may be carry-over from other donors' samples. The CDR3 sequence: CATYGYQGVYGYTF. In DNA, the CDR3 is TGTGCCACCTACGGGTATCAGGGCGTCTATGGCTACACCTTC.